A single sample gave rise to the 23 T cell receptor beta chains below, sequenced in a study of identical twins. TCRdb redid the calling of the 5' RACE reads with MiXCR, one entry per CDR3 protein. The top ten clones hold under 2% of a sample with approximately 700,000 distinct CDR3 sequences, roughly 6.2% of them seen once. The sequenced sample consisted of naive T cells sorted from blood. The source of these receptors is a man between 18 and 35 years old in good health.

The CDR3 DNA reads as TGTGCCACCAGTGACCCCGGGACAGGGATGTTCTTC. Its protein is CATSDPGTGMFF. The chain has TRBV24-1 and TRBJ2-1, with 9 nucleotides matching TRBD1. Germline CDR1 is KGHDR and CDR2 is SFDVKD. Trimming at V came to 4 bases and at J to 15 bases, leaving 6 bases not matched to a gene. CDR3 length: 12 residues.

This clonotype was observed a few times. J is TRBJ2-1 and V is TRBV19; D might be TRBD1 (6 bases). The CDR3 length is 16 residues. Trimming pared 0 bases from V and 2 bases from J, leaving 11 bases between. Per germline, CDR1 LNHDA and CDR2 SQIVND (reference sequence). The CDR3 here is CASSIEGRGTYNEQFF. CDR3 in DNA: TGTGCCAGTAGTATAGAGGGCAGGGGTACCTACAATGAGCAGTTCTTC.

This clonotype turned up a few times. The rearrangement joins TRBV12-3 or TRBV12-4 to TRBJ1-5, with a tentative D call TRBD1 (5 bases). V was pared by 3 bases and J by 6 bases, with 9 bases between. The CDR3 is 13 residues long. CDR3 bases: TGTGCCAGCAGTTTGGGGGAGTCTCAGCCCCAGCATTTT. It codes for CASSLGESQPQHF.

This clonotype has more than one count but fewer than ten. The chain carries TRBV27 and TRBJ1-1; tentative D call: TRBD1 (6 bases). V shed 3 bases and J shed 2 bases, with 10 bases lying between them. Germline V gene lookup returns CDR1 MNHEY and CDR2 SMNVEV (reference sequence). The CDR3 sequence is 14 residues long. The CDR3 is CASSFRQDNTEAFF. The CDR3 region has the DNA TGTGCCAGCAGTTTTCGACAGGACAACACTGAAGCTTTCTTT.

The J gene is TRBJ1-4, the V gene TRBV19; the D is unclear. The CDR3 is made up of 14 amino acids. Germline loops: CDR1 LNHDA, CDR2 SQIVND (reference sequence). With 3 bases removed from V and 5 bases from J, the gap between germline ends came to 10 bases. This CDR3 is CASSMAGENEKLFF. CDR3 nucleotide sequence: TGTGCCAGTAGTATGGCAGGTGAAAATGAAAAACTGTTTTTT.

This clonotype was found many times. The chain recombines TRBV11-3 with TRBJ2-5; weak D call: TRBD1 (5 bases). The germline V gene encodes CDR1 SGHNT and CDR2 YENEEA. Trimming took off 5 bases at V and 4 bases at J, with 17 bases between the two ends. CDR3 length: 15 amino acids. CDR3 residues: CASSRRTLGRETQYF. Written as DNA, the CDR3 is TGTGCCAGCAGCCGCCGGACACTGGGGCGAGAGACCCAGTACTTC. The whole variable domain, remainder taken from reference TRBV11-3 and TRBJ2-5, is EAGVVQSPRYKIIEKKQPVAFWCNPISGHNTLYWYLQNLGQGPELLIRYENEEAVDDSQLPKDRFSAERLKGVDSTLKIQPAELGDSAVYLCASSRRTLGRETQYFGPGTRLLVL.

V gene TRBV7-9 combines with J gene TRBJ2-7; D gene uncertain. CDR3 length: 12 residues. V gave up 5 bases and J gave up 4 bases, with 9 bases separating them. CDR1 SEHNR and CDR2 FQNEAQ come from the germline V gene (reference sequence). The CDR3 here is CASSRWDYEQYV. The DNA for the CDR3 is TGTGCCAGCAGCCGTTGGGATTACGAGCAGTACGTC.

Many counts were recorded for this clonotype. This chain uses TRBV12-3 or TRBV12-4 with TRBJ2-1; 14 nucleotides match TRBD2. The V and J ends lost 5 bases and 3 bases, in that order; junction bases with no gene match: 0. The CDR3 is 15 residues long. CDR3 nucleotide sequence: TGTGCCAGCAGTGGGACTAGCGGGGGCTACAATGAGCAGTTCTTC. Translation gives CASSGTSGGYNEQFF.

In its sample, this clonotype was seen a few times. J is TRBJ1-1 and V is TRBV29-1, with 7 bases aligning to TRBD1. The CDR3 covers 14 residues. Looked up from germline, CDR1 is SQVTM and CDR2 is ANQGSEA. V dropped 0 bases and J dropped 7; count of bases not matched to a gene: 8. The CDR3: CSVEEEQGRVEAFF. The CDR3 DNA sequence: TGCAGCGTTGAAGAGGAACAGGGGAGGGTTGAAGCTTTCTTT.

In this sample, this clonotype turned up many times. The chain links TRBV9 to TRBJ2-1, with 7 bases lining up with TRBD2. With V trimmed by 0 bases and J by 8 bases, 11 bases remained unmatched. The CDR3 is 16 residues long. Germline CDR1 reads SGDLS; CDR2 reads YYNGEE. CDR3 in amino acids: CASSVGRTRRGDEQFF. The CDR3 bases are TGTGCCAGCAGCGTAGGTAGGACTAGGAGGGGCGATGAGCAGTTCTTC.

At least ten counts were recorded for this clonotype. This rearrangement joins TRBV28 to TRBJ2-2; the match to TRBD1 covers 9 bases. The V gene end was trimmed by 4 bases and the J gene end by 4 bases; junction bases not matched to a gene: 4. CDR1 is MDHEN and CDR2 is SYDVKM in the germline V gene. This CDR3 has 15 residues. CDR3 residues: CASSSRQGVTGELFF. CDR3 nucleotides: TGTGCCAGCAGTTCCCGACAGGGGGTCACCGGGGAGCTGTTTTTT.

The chain combines TRBV10-3 with TRBJ2-1; D is perhaps TRBD1 (5 bases). The V end was cut by 6 bases, the J end by 2 bases, with 11 bases between. Germline loops: CDR1 ENHRY, CDR2 SYGVKD. The CDR3 totals 14 residues. CDR3 residues: CAISSGIPYNEQFF. The CDR3 bases are TGTGCCATCAGCTCAGGGATCCCCTACAATGAGCAGTTCTTC.

V gene TRBV5-1 combines with J gene TRBJ1-1; no reliable D call. Trimming left V 1 base short and J 5 bases short, with 9 bases between. The length of the CDR3 is 13 residues. Germline CDR1 is SGHRS and CDR2 is YFSETQ. CDR3 sequence: CASSLQDGTEAFF. The CDR3 nucleotides read TGCGCCAGCAGCTTGCAGGACGGTACTGAAGCTTTCTTT.

The chain combines TRBV5-1 with TRBJ2-3; 15 bases match TRBD2. V lost 3 bases and J lost 6; bases outside the gene matches: 5. The germline gives CDR1 SGHRS, CDR2 YFSETQ. The CDR3 length is 16 residues. The CDR3 DNA is TGCGCCAGCAGCTCCCGGACTAGCGGGAGGGCCGATACGCAGTATTTT. It specifies CASSSRTSGRADTQYF. Full variable domain (missing parts from reference TRBV5-1 and TRBJ2-3): KAGVTQTPRYLIKTRGQQVTLSCSPISGHRSVSWYQQTPGQGLQFLFEYFSETQRNKGNFPGRFSGRQFSNSRSEMNVSTLELGDSALYLCASSSRTSGRADTQYFGPGTRLTVL.

This clonotype was observed a handful of times. The rearrangement links TRBV29-1 to TRBJ2-7; the match to TRBD1 covers 8 bases. This CDR3 spans 12 amino acids. Germline CDR1 SQVTM, CDR2 ANQGSEA. The CDR3 sequence: CGVQGAAYEQYF. The CDR3 DNA sequence: TGCGGGGTGCAGGGGGCAGCCTACGAGCAGTACTTC.

This clonotype was observed a few times. The chain joins TRBV27 to TRBJ1-1; D ambiguous. From germline, CDR1 is MNHEY and CDR2 SMNVEV (reference sequence). The CDR3 is 13 residues long. V lost 0 bases, J lost 11 bases, and 13 bases lay in between. The CDR3 DNA follows: TGTGCCAGCAGTTTATCCCCCGGGATGGAGGCTTTCTTT. Its protein is CASSLSPGMEAFF.

At least ten counts were recorded for this clonotype. The gene calls are TRBV6-2 or TRBV6-3 and TRBJ2-2, with D maybe TRBD1 (5 bases). V lost 2 bases and J lost 5, with 15 bases in between. Germline V gene lookup returns CDR1 MNHEY and CDR2 SVGEGT. This CDR3 spans 16 amino acids. The chain's CDR3 is CASSYATVRYTGELFF. Here the CDR3 DNA reads TGTGCCAGCAGTTACGCGACAGTCCGGTATACCGGGGAGCTGTTTTTT.

In this sample, this clonotype turned up many times. The CDR3 here is CSAPGESYEQYV. CDR3 nucleotides: TGCAGTGCTCCGGGGGAGTCCTACGAGCAGTACGTC. This sequence joins TRBV20-1 and TRBJ2-7, with D perhaps matching TRBD2 (6 bases). The V gene's germline CDR1 is DFQATT and CDR2 SNEGSKA (reference sequence). The CDR3 sequence is 12 residues long. The ends were cut back, 5 bases at V and 1 base at J, with 9 bases in the middle.

The rearrangement joins TRBV18 to TRBJ2-6, with D possibly called TRBD1 or TRBD2 (5 bases each). The germline V and J ends were trimmed by 3 bases and 4 bases, with 22 bases remaining between them. Per germline, CDR1 KGHSH and CDR2 LQKENI. This CDR3 comprises 19 residues. The CDR3 loop is CASSPVRGPNGAGANVLTF. The DNA of the CDR3 is TGTGCCAGCTCACCGGTTCGGGGTCCCAATGGGGCAGGGGCCAACGTCCTGACTTTC.

In its sample, this clonotype was seen a few times. The chain uses TRBV2 and TRBJ2-6, with TRBD1 matching over 10 bases. This CDR3 comprises 17 residues. CDR1 and CDR2 from the germline V gene are SNHLY and FYNNEI. The junction had 11 bases not matched to a gene; V was cut back by 8 bases and J by 4 bases. The CDR3 sequence is CASGRDRGQYGANVLTF. CDR3 DNA: TGTGCCAGCGGACGGGACAGGGGCCAGTACGGGGCCAACGTCCTGACTTTC. The full variable domain, with the rest looked up from reference TRBV2 and TRBJ2-6, is EPEVTQTPSHQVTQMGQEVILRCVPISNHLYFYWYRQILGQKVEFLVSFYNNEISEKSEIFDDQFSVERPDGSNFTLKIRSTKLEDSAMYFCASGRDRGQYGANVLTFGAGSRLTVL.

The chain is built from TRBV20-1 and TRBJ2-1; 13 nucleotides match TRBD2. The CDR3 is 19 residues long. CDR1 is DFQATT, CDR2 SNEGSKA, per germline (reference sequence). CDR3 protein: CSGTTTSMGLAGLYNEQFF. For the CDR3, the DNA is TGCAGCGGCACAACAACTTCCATGGGACTAGCGGGATTGTACAATGAGCAGTTCTTC.

The chain employs TRBV7-2 and TRBJ2-3; no definite D call. Germline V CDR1 and CDR2: SGHTA, FQGNSA. V was trimmed by 2 bases and J by 5 bases, leaving 14 bases between them. The CDR3 is 15 amino acids. The CDR3 spells CASSLSTSARDTQYF. In nucleotides, the CDR3 is TGTGCCAGCAGCTTAAGTACCAGCGCGAGAGATACGCAGTATTTT.

This clonotype showed up many times. The genes are TRBV4-3 and TRBJ2-7, with TRBD1 matching over 8 bases. CDR1 is LGHNA, CDR2 YSLEER, per germline. The CDR3 spans 15 residues. J lost 2 bases, V lost 0 bases, and 3 bases had no gene match. CDR3 residues: CASSQEDRDPYEQYF. The CDR3 region has the DNA TGCGCCAGCAGCCAAGAGGACAGGGACCCCTACGAGCAGTACTTC.